Included here is one T cell receptor beta chain sequence, with context. Its matching antigen is unknown. CDR3 length: 15 residues. Trimming cost V 1 base and J 4 bases; bases outside gene matches: 3. CDR1 and CDR2 from the germline V gene are MNHEY and SMNVEV (reference sequence). This sample was included in a study of cytomegalovirus exposure and HLA in healthy donors. Study-level findings and limits: Many donors carried some public TCRs, although rarity characterized most TCR sequences. Researchers reported that a few CMV-associated chains were confirmed in vitro as CMV antigen-specific. Associated with cytomegalovirus, according to the listing, were around 170 TCR beta chains. According to reports, the classifier identified cytomegalovirus status with high specificity and sensitivity.

TCRdb keeps only in-frame clones here, not all; method: immunoSEQ multiplex PCR. The sample lists more than 150,000 clones; approximately 80% were seen once. This sequence was found in a man between 18 and 35 years old in good health and CMV-seropositive. This chain uses TRBV27 with TRBJ1-5, with 8 bases aligning to TRBD1. The sequenced sample consisted of PBMCs. CDR3 in amino acids: CASSLFRQGNQPQHF. DNA of the CDR3: TGTGCCAGCAGTTTATTCCGACAGGGGAATCAGCCCCAGCATTTT.